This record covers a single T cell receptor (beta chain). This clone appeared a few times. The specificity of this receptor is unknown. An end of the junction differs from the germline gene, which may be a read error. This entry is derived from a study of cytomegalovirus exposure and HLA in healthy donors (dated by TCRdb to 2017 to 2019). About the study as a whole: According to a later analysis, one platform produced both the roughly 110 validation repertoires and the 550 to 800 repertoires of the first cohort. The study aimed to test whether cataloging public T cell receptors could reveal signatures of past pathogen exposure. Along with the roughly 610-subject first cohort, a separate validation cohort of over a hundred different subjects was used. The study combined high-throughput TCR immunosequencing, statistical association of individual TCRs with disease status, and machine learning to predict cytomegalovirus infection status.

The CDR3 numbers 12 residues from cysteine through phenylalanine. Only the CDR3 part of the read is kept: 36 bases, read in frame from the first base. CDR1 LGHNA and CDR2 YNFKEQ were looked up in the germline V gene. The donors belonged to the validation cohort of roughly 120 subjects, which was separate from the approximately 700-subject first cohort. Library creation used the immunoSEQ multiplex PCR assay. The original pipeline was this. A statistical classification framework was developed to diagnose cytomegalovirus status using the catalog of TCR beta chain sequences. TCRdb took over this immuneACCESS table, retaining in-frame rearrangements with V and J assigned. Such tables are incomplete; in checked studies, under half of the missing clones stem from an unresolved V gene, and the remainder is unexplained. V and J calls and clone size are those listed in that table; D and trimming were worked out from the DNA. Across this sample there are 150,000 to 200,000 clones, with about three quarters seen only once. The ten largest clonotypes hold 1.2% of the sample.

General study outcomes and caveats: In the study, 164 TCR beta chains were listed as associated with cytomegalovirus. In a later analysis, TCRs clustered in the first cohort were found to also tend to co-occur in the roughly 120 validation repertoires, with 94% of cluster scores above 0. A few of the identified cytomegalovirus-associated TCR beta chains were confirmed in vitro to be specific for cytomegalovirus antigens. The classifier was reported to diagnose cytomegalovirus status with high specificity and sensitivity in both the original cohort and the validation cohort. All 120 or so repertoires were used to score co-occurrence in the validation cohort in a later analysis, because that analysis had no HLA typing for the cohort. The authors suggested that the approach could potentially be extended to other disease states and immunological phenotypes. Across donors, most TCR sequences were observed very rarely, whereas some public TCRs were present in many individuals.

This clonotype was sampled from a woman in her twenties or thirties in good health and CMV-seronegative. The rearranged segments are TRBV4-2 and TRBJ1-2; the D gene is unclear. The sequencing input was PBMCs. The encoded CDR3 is CASTQRGDGYTF. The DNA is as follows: TGTGCCAGCACCCAACGCGGGGATGGCTACACCTTC.